This TCR beta chain was found in a study of PD-1 blockade in classical Hodgkin lymphoma. Following autologous stem cell transplantation, relapse occurred in every patient, and exposure to brentuximab vedotin varied. The protocol was immunoSEQ multiplex PCR, while the TCRdb copy is restricted to in-frame clones and leaves out a portion. This table holds approximately 100,000 clones, approximately 90% found once. The V gene's germline CDR1 is SGHAT and CDR2 FQNNGV. Trimming at V came to 0 bases and at J to 2 bases, leaving 10 bases not matched to a gene. This CDR3 is 18 amino acids long. V gene TRBV11-2 combines with J gene TRBJ2-1; 7 nucleotides align to TRBD2. The sequence came from a human donor with classical Hodgkin lymphoma. The sample here was peripheral blood mononuclear cells (PBMCs), taken before the second cycle of nivolumab. CDR3 residues: CASSLEAQRGPAYNEQFF. The DNA of the CDR3 is TGTGCCAGCAGCTTAGAAGCCCAGCGGGGTCCCGCCTACAATGAGCAGTTCTTC.